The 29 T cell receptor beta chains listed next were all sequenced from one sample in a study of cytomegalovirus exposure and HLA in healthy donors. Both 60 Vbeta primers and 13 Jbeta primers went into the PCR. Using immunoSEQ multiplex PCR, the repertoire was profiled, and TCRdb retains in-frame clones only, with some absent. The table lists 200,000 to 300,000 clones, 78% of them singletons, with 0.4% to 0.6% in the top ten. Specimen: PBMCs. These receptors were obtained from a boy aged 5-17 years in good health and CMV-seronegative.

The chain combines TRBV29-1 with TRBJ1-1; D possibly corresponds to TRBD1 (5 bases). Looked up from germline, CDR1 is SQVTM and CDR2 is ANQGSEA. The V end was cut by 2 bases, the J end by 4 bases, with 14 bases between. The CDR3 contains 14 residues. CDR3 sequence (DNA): TGCAGCGTTGAATTCCAGGGAGGCTTCACTGAAGCTTTCTTT. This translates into CSVEFQGGFTEAFF.

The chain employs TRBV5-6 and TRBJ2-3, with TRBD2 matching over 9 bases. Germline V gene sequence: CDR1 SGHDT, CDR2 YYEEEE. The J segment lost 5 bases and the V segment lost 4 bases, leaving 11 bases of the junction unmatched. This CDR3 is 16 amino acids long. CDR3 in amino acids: CASSPTPVTSGDTQYF. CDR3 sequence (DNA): TGTGCCAGCAGCCCCACCCCAGTGACTAGCGGAGATACGCAGTATTTT.

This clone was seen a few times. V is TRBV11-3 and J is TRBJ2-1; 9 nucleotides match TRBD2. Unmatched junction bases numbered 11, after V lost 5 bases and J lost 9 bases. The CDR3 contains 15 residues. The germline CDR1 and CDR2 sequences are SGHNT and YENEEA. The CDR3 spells CASSPLAGGFGEQFF. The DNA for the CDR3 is TGTGCCAGCAGCCCCTTGGCGGGAGGGTTCGGTGAGCAGTTCTTC.

The CDR3 DNA sequence: TGTGCCAGCAGGCCAGGGCTGAACACTGAAGCTTTCTTT. This codes for CASRPGLNTEAFF. The rearrangement joins TRBV6-1 to TRBJ1-1, with D possibly TRBD1 on 5 matching bases. V was cut by 6 bases and J by 0 bases, with 8 bases left in between. Germline loops: CDR1 MNHNS, CDR2 SASEGT. This CDR3 is built from 13 residues.

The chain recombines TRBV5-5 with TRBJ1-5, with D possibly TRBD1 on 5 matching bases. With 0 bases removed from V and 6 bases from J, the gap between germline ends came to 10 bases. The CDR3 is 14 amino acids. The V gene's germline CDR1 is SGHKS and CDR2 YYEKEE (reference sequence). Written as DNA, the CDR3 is TGTGCCAGCAGCTTGGGGGGGGGAGGTCAGCCCCAGCATTTT. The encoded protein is CASSLGGGGQPQHF.

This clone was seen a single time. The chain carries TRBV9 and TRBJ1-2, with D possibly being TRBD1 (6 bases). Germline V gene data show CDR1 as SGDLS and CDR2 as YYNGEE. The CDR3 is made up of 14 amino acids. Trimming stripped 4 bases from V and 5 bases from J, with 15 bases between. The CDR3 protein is CASSPTGTPYGYTF. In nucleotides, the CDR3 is TGTGCCAGCAGCCCGACCGGGACACCGTATGGCTACACCTTC.

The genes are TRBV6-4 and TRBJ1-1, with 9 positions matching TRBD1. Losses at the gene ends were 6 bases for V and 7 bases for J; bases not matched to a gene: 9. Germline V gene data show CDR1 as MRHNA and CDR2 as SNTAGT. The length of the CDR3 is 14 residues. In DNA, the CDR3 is TGTGCCAGCAGCGGCGGACAGGGGCGAGGTGAAGCTTTCTTT. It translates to CASSGGQGRGEAFF.

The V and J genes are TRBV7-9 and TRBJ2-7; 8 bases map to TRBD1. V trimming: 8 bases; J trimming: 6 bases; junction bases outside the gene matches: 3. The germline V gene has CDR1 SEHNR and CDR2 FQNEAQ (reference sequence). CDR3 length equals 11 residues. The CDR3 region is CASYTGGEQYF. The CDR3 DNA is TGTGCCAGCTATACAGGGGGCGAGCAGTACTTC.

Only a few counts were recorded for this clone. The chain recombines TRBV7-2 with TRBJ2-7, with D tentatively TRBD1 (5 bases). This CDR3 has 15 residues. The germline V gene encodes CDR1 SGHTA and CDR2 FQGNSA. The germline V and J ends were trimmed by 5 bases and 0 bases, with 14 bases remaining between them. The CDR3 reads CASSPDWTFSYEQYF. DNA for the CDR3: TGTGCCAGCAGCCCCGATTGGACATTCTCCTACGAGCAGTACTTC.

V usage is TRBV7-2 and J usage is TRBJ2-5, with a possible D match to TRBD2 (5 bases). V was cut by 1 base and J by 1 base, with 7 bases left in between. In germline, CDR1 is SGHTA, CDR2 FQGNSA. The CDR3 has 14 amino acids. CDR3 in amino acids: CASSLESGQETQYF. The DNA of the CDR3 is TGTGCCAGCAGCTTAGAGAGCGGCCAAGAGACCCAGTACTTC.

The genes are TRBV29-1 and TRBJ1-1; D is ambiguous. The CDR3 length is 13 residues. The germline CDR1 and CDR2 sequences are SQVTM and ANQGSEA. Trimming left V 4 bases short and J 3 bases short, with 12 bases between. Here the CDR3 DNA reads TGCAGCGTTGTATTATTTCAGGACACTGAAGCTTTCTTT. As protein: CSVVLFQDTEAFF. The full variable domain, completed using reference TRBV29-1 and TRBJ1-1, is SAVISQKPSRDICQRGTSLTIQCQVDSQVTMMFWYRQQPGQSLTLIATANQGSEATYESGFVIDKFPISRPNLTFSTLTVSNMSPEDSSIYLCSVVLFQDTEAFFGQGTRLTVV.

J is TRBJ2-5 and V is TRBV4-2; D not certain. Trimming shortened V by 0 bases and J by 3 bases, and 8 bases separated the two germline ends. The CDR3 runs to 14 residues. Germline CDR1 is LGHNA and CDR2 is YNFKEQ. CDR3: CASSQDQNKETQYF. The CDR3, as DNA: TGTGCCAGCAGCCAAGATCAGAACAAAGAGACCCAGTACTTC.

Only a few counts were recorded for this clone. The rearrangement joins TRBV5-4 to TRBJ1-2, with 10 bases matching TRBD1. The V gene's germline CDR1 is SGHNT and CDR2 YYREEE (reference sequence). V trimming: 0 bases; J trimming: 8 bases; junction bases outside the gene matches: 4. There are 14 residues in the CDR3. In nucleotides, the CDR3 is TGTGCCAGCAGCTTGGCGGGACAGGGGAGGGGCTACACCTTC. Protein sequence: CASSLAGQGRGYTF.

CDR3 DNA: TGTGCCAGCAGGAGGACAGGGGACACTGAAGCTTTCTTT. Protein: CASRRTGDTEAFF. The chain recombines TRBV2 with TRBJ1-1; 9 positions agree with TRBD1. This CDR3 region has 13 residues. The ends lost 6 bases at V and 3 bases at J; junction bases unmatched: 2. Germline V gives CDR1 SNHLY, CDR2 FYNNEI.

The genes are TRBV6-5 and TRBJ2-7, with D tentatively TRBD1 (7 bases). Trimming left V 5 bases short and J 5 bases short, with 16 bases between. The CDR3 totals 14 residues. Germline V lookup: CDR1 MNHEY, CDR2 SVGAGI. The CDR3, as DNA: TGTGCCAGCAGTGGCGGGACAGCTGAGCACGAGCAGTACTTC. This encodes CASSGGTAEHEQYF.

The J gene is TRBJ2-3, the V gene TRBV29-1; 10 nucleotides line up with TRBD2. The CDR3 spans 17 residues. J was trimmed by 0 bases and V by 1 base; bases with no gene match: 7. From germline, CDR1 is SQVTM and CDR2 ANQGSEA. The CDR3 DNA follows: TGCAGCGTTGAAGGCCTAGCGGGAGACTATAGCACAGATACGCAGTATTTT. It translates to CSVEGLAGDYSTDTQYF.

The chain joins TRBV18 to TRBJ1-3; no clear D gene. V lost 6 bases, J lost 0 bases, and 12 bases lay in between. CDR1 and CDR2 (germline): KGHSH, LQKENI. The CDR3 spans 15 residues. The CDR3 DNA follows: TGTGCCAGCTCCCCGTCGCCGCGCTCTGGAAACACCATATATTTT. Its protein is CASSPSPRSGNTIYF.

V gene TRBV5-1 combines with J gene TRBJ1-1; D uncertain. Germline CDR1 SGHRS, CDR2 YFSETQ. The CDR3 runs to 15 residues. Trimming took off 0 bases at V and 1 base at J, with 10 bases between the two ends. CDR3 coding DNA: TGCGCCAGCAGCTTGGTAGAGGGAGAGAACACTGAAGCTTTCTTT. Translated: CASSLVEGENTEAFF.

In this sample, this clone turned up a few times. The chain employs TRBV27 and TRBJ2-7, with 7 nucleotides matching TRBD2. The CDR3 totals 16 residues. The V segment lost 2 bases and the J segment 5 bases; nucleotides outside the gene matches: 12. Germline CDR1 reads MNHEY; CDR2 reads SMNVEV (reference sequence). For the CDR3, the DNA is TGTGCCAGCAGTTTAACCCTCGGACTAGGAGGCCACGAGCAGTACTTC. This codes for CASSLTLGLGGHEQYF.

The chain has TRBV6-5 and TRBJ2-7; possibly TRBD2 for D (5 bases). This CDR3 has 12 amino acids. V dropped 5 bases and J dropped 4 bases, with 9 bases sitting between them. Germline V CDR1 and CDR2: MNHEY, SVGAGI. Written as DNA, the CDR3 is TGTGCCAGCAGTCGCGCGGGTTACGAGCAGTACTTC. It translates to CASSRAGYEQYF.

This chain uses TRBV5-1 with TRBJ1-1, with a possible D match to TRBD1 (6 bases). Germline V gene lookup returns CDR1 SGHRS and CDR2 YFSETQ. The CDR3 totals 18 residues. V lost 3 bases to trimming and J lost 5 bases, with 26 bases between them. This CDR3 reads CASSWFSQGFLESTEAFF. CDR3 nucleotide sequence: TGCGCCAGCAGCTGGTTTTCACAGGGTTTTCTAGAGTCGACTGAAGCTTTCTTT.

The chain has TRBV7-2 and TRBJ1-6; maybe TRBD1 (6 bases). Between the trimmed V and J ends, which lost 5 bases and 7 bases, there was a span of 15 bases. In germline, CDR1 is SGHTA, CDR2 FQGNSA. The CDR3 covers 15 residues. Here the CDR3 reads CASSQGLGSNSPLHF. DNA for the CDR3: TGTGCCAGCAGCCAGGGGTTAGGGTCCAATTCACCCCTCCACTTT. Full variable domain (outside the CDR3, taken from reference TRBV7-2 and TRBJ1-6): GAGVSQSPSNKVTEKGKDVELRCDPISGHTALYWYRQSLGQGLEFLIYFQGNSAPDKSGLPSDRFSAERTGGSVSTLTIQRTQQEDSAVYLCASSQGLGSNSPLHFGNGTRLTVT.

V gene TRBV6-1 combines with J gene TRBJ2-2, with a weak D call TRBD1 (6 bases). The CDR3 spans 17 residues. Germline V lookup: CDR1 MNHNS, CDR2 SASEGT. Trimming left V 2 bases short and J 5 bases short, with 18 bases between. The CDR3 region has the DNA TGTGCCAGCAGTGAATTGCCAGGGGACCGATTGACCGGGGAGCTGTTTTTT. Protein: CASSELPGDRLTGELFF.

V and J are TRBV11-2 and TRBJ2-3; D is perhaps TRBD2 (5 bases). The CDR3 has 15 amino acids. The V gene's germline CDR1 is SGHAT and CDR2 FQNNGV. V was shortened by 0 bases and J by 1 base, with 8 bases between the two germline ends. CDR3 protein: CASSLDRRGTDTQYF. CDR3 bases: TGTGCCAGCAGCTTAGATCGGCGGGGCACAGATACGCAGTATTTT.

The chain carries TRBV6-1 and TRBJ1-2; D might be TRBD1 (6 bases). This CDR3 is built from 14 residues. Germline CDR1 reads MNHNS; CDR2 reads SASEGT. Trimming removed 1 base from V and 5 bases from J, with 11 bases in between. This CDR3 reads CASSEGGGPYGYTF. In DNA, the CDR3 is TGTGCCAGCAGTGAAGGAGGGGGACCGTATGGCTACACCTTC.

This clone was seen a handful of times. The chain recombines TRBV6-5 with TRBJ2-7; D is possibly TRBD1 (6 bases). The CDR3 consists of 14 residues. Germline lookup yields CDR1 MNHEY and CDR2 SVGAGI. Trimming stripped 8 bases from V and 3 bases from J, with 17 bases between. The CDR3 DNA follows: TGTGCCAGCTGGGGTGGGGTAGGGGGCTACGAGCAGTACTTC. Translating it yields CASWGGVGGYEQYF.

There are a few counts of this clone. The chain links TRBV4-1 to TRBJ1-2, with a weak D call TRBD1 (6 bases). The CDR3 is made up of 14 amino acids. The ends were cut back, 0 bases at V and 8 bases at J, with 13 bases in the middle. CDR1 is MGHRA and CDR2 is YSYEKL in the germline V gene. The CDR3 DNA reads TGCGCCAGCAGCCAAGATGCAGGGACACGGGGCTACACCTTC. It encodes CASSQDAGTRGYTF.

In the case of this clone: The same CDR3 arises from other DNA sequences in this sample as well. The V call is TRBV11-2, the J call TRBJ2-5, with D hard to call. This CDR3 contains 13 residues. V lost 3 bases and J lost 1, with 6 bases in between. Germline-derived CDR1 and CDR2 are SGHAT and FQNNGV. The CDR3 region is CASSFAVQETQYF. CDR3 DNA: TGTGCCAGCAGCTTTGCGGTCCAAGAGACCCAGTACTTC.

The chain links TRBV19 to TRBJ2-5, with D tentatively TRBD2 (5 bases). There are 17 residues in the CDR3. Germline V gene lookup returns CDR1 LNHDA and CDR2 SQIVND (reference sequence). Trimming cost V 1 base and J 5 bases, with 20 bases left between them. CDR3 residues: CASSIGFPRRRGETQYF. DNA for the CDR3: TGTGCCAGTAGTATAGGATTTCCGAGACGGAGAGGGGAGACCCAGTACTTC. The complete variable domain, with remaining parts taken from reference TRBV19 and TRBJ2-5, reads DGGITQSPKYLFRKEGQNVTLSCEQNLNHDAMYWYRQDPGQGLRLIYYSQIVNDFQKGDIAEGYSVSREKKESFPLTVTSAQKNPTAFYLCASSIGFPRRRGETQYFGPGTRLLVL.